Each of the 25 T cell receptor beta chains below was sequenced from the same sample in a study of T cells after yellow fever vaccination. MiXCR, applied by TCRdb to the 5' RACE reads, yields one record per CDR3 protein. The table records approximately 250,000 distinct CDR3 sequences, roughly 6.8% of them present only once. Sequences were derived from CD4+ T cells sorted from PBMCs, sampled on the day of the yellow fever booster vaccination. The receptors shown here come from a man younger than 45 who received the YFV17D yellow fever vaccine.

This clonotype was seen repeatedly, ten times or more. This rearrangement joins TRBV20-1 to TRBJ2-1, with TRBD1 matching over 9 bases. The CDR3 is made up of 13 amino acids. V lost 5 bases, J lost 10 bases, and 9 bases stayed unmatched. The germline gives CDR1 DFQATT, CDR2 SNEGSKA (reference sequence). The CDR3: CSADRGAWEEQFF. In nucleotides, the CDR3 is TGCAGTGCTGACAGGGGGGCCTGGGAGGAGCAGTTCTTC.

This clonotype was counted at least ten times. The chain combines TRBV30 with TRBJ2-7; TRBD2 aligns across 11 bases. This CDR3 comprises 16 residues. Germline V gene sequence: CDR1 GTSNPN, CDR2 SVGIG (reference sequence). Losses at the gene ends were 3 bases for V and 5 bases for J; bases not matched to a gene: 12. As DNA, the CDR3 is TGTGCCTGGAGGCCCTCTACTAGCGGGAGAGCACACGAGCAGTACTTC. Encoded protein: CAWRPSTSGRAHEQYF.

This clonotype appeared a few times. CDR3 loop: CASSSPGQGDGYTF. CDR3 DNA sequence: TGTGCCAGCAGTTCCCCGGGACAGGGGGATGGCTACACCTTC. The rearrangement joins TRBV6-5 to TRBJ1-2, with 11 bases that match TRBD1. Trimming at V came to 4 bases and at J to 6 bases, leaving 4 bases not matched to a gene. CDR1 and CDR2 from the germline V gene are MNHEY and SVGAGI. The CDR3 totals 14 residues.

This clonotype was seen only a few times. J is TRBJ2-3 and V is TRBV12-3 or TRBV12-4; TRBD2 matches at 13 bases. The CDR3 totals 17 residues. V dropped 4 bases and J dropped 8; count of bases not matched to a gene: 12. CDR3 sequence reads: CASSSLGTSGISGTQYF. The CDR3 bases are TGTGCCAGCAGTTCCCTCGGGACTAGCGGGATCTCGGGTACGCAGTATTTT.

This clonotype was recorded a few times. The chain employs TRBV7-9 and TRBJ2-1, with D possibly matching TRBD1 (6 bases). Between the trimmed V and J ends, which lost 5 bases and 11 bases, there was a span of 19 bases. Germline V gene sequence: CDR1 SEHNR, CDR2 FQNEAQ (reference sequence). The CDR3 extends over 14 amino acids. The CDR3 protein is CASSQDQGHNQQFF. CDR3 bases: TGTGCCAGCAGCCAAGATCAGGGACATAACCAGCAGTTCTTC.

This clonotype has a handful of counts. The chain joins TRBV19 to TRBJ2-5; tentatively, D is TRBD2 (5 bases). Germline-derived CDR1 and CDR2 are LNHDA and SQIVND (reference sequence). CDR3 length: 14 amino acids. V lost 10 bases and J lost 5, with 20 bases in between. The CDR3 sequence is CATQRGPGVETQYF. The CDR3 DNA reads TGTGCCACTCAGCGCGGGCCGGGCGTGGAGACCCAGTACTTC.

The CDR3 here is CASRPGLAREHPQYF. CDR3 DNA: TGTGCCAGTAGACCGGGACTAGCGAGAGAGCATCCGCAGTATTTT. V is TRBV19 and J is TRBJ2-3, with 10 bases aligning to TRBD2. Germline V gene lookup returns CDR1 LNHDA and CDR2 SQIVND (reference sequence). With V trimmed by 6 bases and J by 10 bases, 13 bases remained unmatched. The CDR3 is 15 residues long.

The chain joins TRBV20-1 to TRBJ1-1; D not resolved. The CDR3 is 13 residues long. Trimming removed 2 bases at V and 2 bases at J, with 9 bases between. Germline values: CDR1 DFQATT, CDR2 SNEGSKA (reference sequence). The CDR3 DNA reads as TGCAGTGCTAGACGTCAGATTAACACTGAAGCTTTCTTT. The encoded protein is CSARRQINTEAFF.

This clonotype was seen a few times. The chain couples TRBV7-7 to TRBJ2-5, with TRBD2 identical over 12 bases. Trimming at V came to 5 bases and at J to 4 bases, leaving 8 bases not matched to a gene. The CDR3 covers 16 residues. Germline lookup yields CDR1 SSHAT and CDR2 FNYEAQ (reference sequence). CDR3 sequence (DNA): TGTGCCAGCAGCCCGGGACTAGCGGGTGGAACAGAGACCCAGTACTTC. Translation: CASSPGLAGGTETQYF.

CDR3: CASSQIGYEQYF. The CDR3 nucleotides are TGTGCCAGCAGCCAAATAGGCTACGAGCAGTACTTC. This sequence joins TRBV5-6 and TRBJ2-7, with no clear D. The V and J ends lost 4 bases and 3 bases respectively, with 8 bases between them. CDR3 length: 12 amino acids. Germline V gene sequence: CDR1 SGHDT, CDR2 YYEEEE.

This clonotype appeared a few times. The J gene is TRBJ2-1, the V gene TRBV20-1; D is ambiguous. Germline V gene data show CDR1 as DFQATT and CDR2 as SNEGSKA (reference sequence). Trimming removed 0 bases at V and 7 bases at J, with 7 bases between. This CDR3 contains 12 residues. The DNA for the CDR3 is TGCAGTGCTAGAGATCCGGGTAATGAGCAGTTCTTC. Translation: CSARDPGNEQFF.

This clonotype was found many times. The chain recombines TRBV11-3 with TRBJ2-7; 7 nucleotides match TRBD1. Germline V gives CDR1 SGHNT, CDR2 YENEEA. The CDR3 consists of 14 residues. Unmatched junction bases numbered 5, after V lost 5 bases and J lost 1 base. CDR3 residues: CASSAGQASYEQYF. CDR3 sequence (DNA): TGTGCCAGCAGCGCCGGACAGGCTTCCTACGAGCAGTACTTC.

This sequence joins TRBV3-1 and TRBJ2-1; 10 nucleotides agree with TRBD2. The germline V gene has CDR1 LGHDT and CDR2 YNNKEL (reference sequence). The CDR3 extends over 15 amino acids. Germline trimming cut 2 bases from V and 9 bases from J; bases unmatched to any gene: 7. CDR3 protein: CASSQLLAGISEQFF. The CDR3 region has the DNA TGTGCCAGCAGCCAATTACTAGCGGGAATTAGTGAGCAGTTCTTC.

A few counts support this clonotype. The chain joins TRBV20-1 to TRBJ2-1; 9 nucleotides match TRBD2. The CDR3 is made up of 15 amino acids. The ends lost 6 bases at V and 6 bases at J; junction bases unmatched: 12. Germline V gives CDR1 DFQATT, CDR2 SNEGSKA (reference sequence). CDR3 loop: CSAKQAAGGTNEQFF. In nucleotides, the CDR3 is TGCAGTGCCAAGCAAGCAGCGGGAGGAACCAATGAGCAGTTCTTC.

The chain is built from TRBV4-3 and TRBJ2-7; D might be TRBD1 or TRBD2, each matching 5 bases. The CDR3 spans 15 residues. The germline V and J ends were trimmed by 0 bases and 3 bases, with 12 bases remaining between them. The V gene's germline CDR1 is LGHNA and CDR2 YSLEER. The CDR3 reads CASSQDPTGGYEQYF. The CDR3 DNA is TGCGCCAGCAGCCAAGATCCCACAGGAGGCTACGAGCAGTACTTC.

This clonotype was detected only a few times. The chain has TRBV20-1 and TRBJ2-5; 8 bases match TRBD1. The CDR3 runs 11 residues. CDR1 is DFQATT, CDR2 SNEGSKA, per germline (reference sequence). CDR3 sequence (DNA): TGCGGGACAGGATTTGAGGAGACCCAGTACTTC. Protein: CGTGFEETQYF.

The J gene is TRBJ2-1, the V gene TRBV9, with 12 bases that match TRBD2. The CDR3 runs to 15 residues. The junction had 6 bases not matched to a gene; V was cut back by 3 bases and J by 8 bases. Looked up from germline, CDR1 is SGDLS and CDR2 is YYNGEE. The CDR3 nucleotides are TGTGCCAGCAGCGAGACTAGCGGGAGTTGGTATGAGCAGTTCTTC. It specifies CASSETSGSWYEQFF.

This clonotype was found a few times. This chain joins TRBV6-1 and TRBJ1-1; no reliable D call. The germline CDR1 and CDR2 sequences are MNHNS and SASEGT. This CDR3 region has 14 residues. V was trimmed by 6 bases and J by 1 base, leaving 12 bases between them. CDR3 sequence: CASSVDGRNTEAFF. The CDR3 coding sequence is TGTGCCAGCAGCGTCGACGGACGGAACACTGAAGCTTTCTTT.

Notes on this clonotype: A much bigger clone sits one base away, suggesting this may be a read error. The V call is TRBV3-1, the J call TRBJ2-7; 8 bases map to TRBD2. The germline gives CDR1 LGHDT, CDR2 YNNKEL (reference sequence). The CDR3 has 15 residues. The J segment lost 2 bases and the V segment lost 3 bases, leaving 6 bases of the junction unmatched. The CDR3 here is CASSQKAGAAYEQYF. As DNA, the CDR3 is TGTGCCAGCAGCCAGAAAGCGGGAGCCGCCTACGAGCAGTACTTC.

J is TRBJ2-1 and V is TRBV10-1; TRBD2 aligns across 7 bases. V lost 4 bases, J lost 0 bases, and 3 bases stayed unmatched. The CDR3 contains 15 residues. From germline, CDR1 is WNHNN and CDR2 SYGVQD (reference sequence). DNA of the CDR3: TGCGCCAGCAGTGGGGGGGGATACTCCTACAATGAGCAGTTCTTC. Amino acid sequence: CASSGGGYSYNEQFF.

Many counts were recorded for this clonotype. This rearrangement joins TRBV12-3 or TRBV12-4 to TRBJ2-7, with D perhaps given as TRBD1 or TRBD2 (6 bases each). This CDR3 is built from 14 residues. Trimming removed 6 bases from V and 2 bases from J, with 14 bases in between. Here the CDR3 DNA reads TGTGCCAGCAGCAGGGGAGGCAGGGCCTACGAGCAGTACTTC. Translation: CASSRGGRAYEQYF.

This clonotype came up a few times. The V and J genes are TRBV20-1 and TRBJ1-1; D is uncertain. CDR1 and CDR2 from the germline V gene are DFQATT and SNEGSKA (reference sequence). This CDR3 is built from 13 residues. Trimming left V 3 bases short and J 2 bases short, with 10 bases between. The CDR3 nucleotides read TGCAGTGCTAGTGGGGTGGTTAACACTGAAGCTTTCTTT. Its translation is CSASGVVNTEAFF.

This clonotype was seen only a few times. V and J are TRBV27 and TRBJ1-6; D gene unclear. CDR1 and CDR2 (germline): MNHEY, SMNVEV (reference sequence). The CDR3 spans 15 residues. The ends were cut back, 1 base at V and 5 bases at J, with 9 bases in the middle. CDR3 DNA: TGTGCCAGCAGTTTATTGGGGTACGATAATTCACCCCTCCACTTT. As protein: CASSLLGYDNSPLHF.

This clonotype was observed a handful of times. The chain recombines TRBV4-3 with TRBJ2-1; possibly TRBD1 for D (8 bases). V was pared by 4 bases and J by 7 bases, with 17 bases between. CDR1 is LGHNA and CDR2 is YSLEER in the germline V gene. The CDR3 totals 15 residues. The CDR3 sequence is CASSRGGQGANEQFF. As DNA, the CDR3 is TGCGCCAGCAGCCGGGGGGGGCAGGGGGCAAATGAGCAGTTCTTC.

This clonotype has only a few counts. This chain connects TRBV5-5 to TRBJ2-5; D not certain. CDR1 is SGHKS and CDR2 is YYEKEE in the germline V gene (reference sequence). CDR3 length: 15 amino acids. Trimming shortened V by 1 base and J by 3 bases, and 13 bases separated the two germline ends. CDR3 sequence (DNA): TGTGCCAGCAGCTTGACATTAGGAGAGAAAGAGACCCAGTACTTC. Its protein product is CASSLTLGEKETQYF.